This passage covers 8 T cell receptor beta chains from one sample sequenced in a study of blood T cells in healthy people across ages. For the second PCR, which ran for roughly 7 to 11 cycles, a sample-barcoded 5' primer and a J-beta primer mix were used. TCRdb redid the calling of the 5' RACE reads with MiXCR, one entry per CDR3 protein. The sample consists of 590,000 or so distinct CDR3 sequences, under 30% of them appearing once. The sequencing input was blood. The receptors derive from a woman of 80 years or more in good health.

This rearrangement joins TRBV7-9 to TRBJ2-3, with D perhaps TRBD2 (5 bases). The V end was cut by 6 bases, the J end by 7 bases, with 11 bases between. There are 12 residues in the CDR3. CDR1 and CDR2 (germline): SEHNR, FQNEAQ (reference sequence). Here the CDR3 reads CASRPTGYTQYF. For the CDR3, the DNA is TGTGCCAGCAGGCCAACGGGATATACGCAGTATTTT. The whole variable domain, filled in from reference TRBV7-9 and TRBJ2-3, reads DTGVSQNPRHKITKRGQNVTFRCDPISEHNRLYWYRQTLGQGPEFLTYFQNEAQLEKSRLLSDRFSAERPKGSFSTLEIQRTEQGDSAMYLCASRPTGYTQYFGPGTRLTVL.

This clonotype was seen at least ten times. The CDR3 bases are TGTGCCAGCAGCTCCGGGCCCCCTCATACGCAGTATTTT. This sequence encodes CASSSGPPHTQYF. This chain links TRBV7-9 with TRBJ2-3; D call uncertain. The CDR3 is made up of 13 amino acids. Trimming shortened V by 4 bases and J by 7 bases, and 12 bases separated the two germline ends. Germline values: CDR1 SEHNR, CDR2 FQNEAQ (reference sequence).

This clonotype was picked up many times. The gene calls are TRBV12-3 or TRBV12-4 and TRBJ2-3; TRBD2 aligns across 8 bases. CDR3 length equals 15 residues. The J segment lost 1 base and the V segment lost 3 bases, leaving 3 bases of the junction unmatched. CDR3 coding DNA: TGTGCCAGCAGTTTGGTCGGGGGGGGCACAGATACGCAGTATTTT. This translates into CASSLVGGGTDTQYF.

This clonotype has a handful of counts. CDR3 loop: CASTTPTDYNSPLHF. CDR3 sequence (DNA): TGTGCCAGCACCACACCGACGGATTATAATTCACCCCTCCACTTT. The chain recombines TRBV2 with TRBJ1-6; D unresolved. V lost 7 bases and J lost 4, with 14 bases in between. The CDR3 is 15 amino acids. Germline CDR1 is SNHLY and CDR2 is FYNNEI. Looking up the rest from reference TRBV2 and TRBJ1-6 gives the full variable domain: EPEVTQTPSHQVTQMGQEVILRCVPISNHLYFYWYRQILGQKVEFLVSFYNNEISEKSEIFDDQFSVERPDGSNFTLKIRSTKLEDSAMYFCASTTPTDYNSPLHFGNGTRLTVT.

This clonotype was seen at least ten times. CDR3 protein: CAWSVGVLASTDTQYF. In DNA form, the CDR3 reads TGTGCCTGGAGTGTAGGGGTACTGGCAAGCACAGATACGCAGTATTTT. The chain recombines TRBV30 with TRBJ2-3; possibly TRBD1 for D (5 bases). This CDR3 has 16 residues. The germline V gene encodes CDR1 GTSNPN and CDR2 SVGIG (reference sequence). Trimming shortened V by 0 bases and J by 0 bases, and 13 bases separated the two germline ends.

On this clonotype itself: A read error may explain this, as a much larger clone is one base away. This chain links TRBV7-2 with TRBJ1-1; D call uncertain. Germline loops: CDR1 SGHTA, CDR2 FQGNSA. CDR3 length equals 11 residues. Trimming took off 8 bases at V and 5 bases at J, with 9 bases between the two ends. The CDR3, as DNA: TGTGCCAGCGGCGTGAGGACTGAAGCTTTCTTT. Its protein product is CASGVRTEAFF.

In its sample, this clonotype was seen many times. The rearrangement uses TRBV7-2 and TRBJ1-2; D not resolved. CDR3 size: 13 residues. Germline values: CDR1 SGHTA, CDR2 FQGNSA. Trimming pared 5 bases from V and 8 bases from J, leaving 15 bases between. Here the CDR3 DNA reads TGTGCCAGCAGCCCCCCGGTGGTACGGGGCTACACCTTC. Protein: CASSPPVVRGYTF.

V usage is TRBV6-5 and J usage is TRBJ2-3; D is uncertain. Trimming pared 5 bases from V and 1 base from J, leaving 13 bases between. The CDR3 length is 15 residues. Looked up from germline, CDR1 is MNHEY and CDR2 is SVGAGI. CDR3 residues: CASSPQVVGTDTQYF. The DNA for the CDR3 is TGTGCCAGCAGTCCGCAGGTGGTGGGCACAGATACGCAGTATTTT.